The source of this TCR beta chain is a study of CD8 T cells in Susac syndrome. The CDR3 extends over 15 amino acids. CDR1 and CDR2 from the germline V gene are SEHNR and FQNEAQ (reference sequence). The V end was cut by 10 bases, the J end by 4 bases, with 19 bases between. When the RNA was reverse transcribed, random hexamers were used with an input of 0.5 to 1 ug. With immunoSEQ multiplex PCR, TCR beta CDR3 was amplified across 54 Vbeta and 13 Jbeta. Each CDR3 protein is one row after TCRdb ran MiXCR on the immunoSEQ multiplex PCR reads. The sample holds over 100,000 distinct CDR3 sequences, roughly 94% seen once.

The material sequenced was CD8+ T cells from PBMCs. The receptor's source is a human donor with Susac syndrome. The chain uses TRBV7-9 and TRBJ2-2, with D perhaps matching TRBD2 (8 bases). CDR3 nucleotides: TGTGCCATCACCCGGGGGGGGACAGTCACCGGGGAGCTGTTTTTT. The encoded protein is CAITRGGTVTGELFF.